This T cell receptor (beta chain) was observed in a study of T cell responses to AZD1222 COVID-19 vaccine. Overall study context: Second-dose intervals of approximately 4 or approximately 12 weeks were pooled. Findings and caveats of the study: At baseline, just a handful of AZD1222 recipients tested seropositive.

The table lists this clone with a few counts. Its antigen is still unknown. This table comes from immunoSEQ multiplex PCR, and its TCRdb copy is limited to in-frame clones, with some not included. The sample has about 94,000 clones, around 87% seen once; the top ten hold almost 8.5%. Germline V lookup: CDR1 KGHSH, CDR2 LQKENI. The V segment lost 6 bases and the J segment 6 bases; nucleotides outside the gene matches: 14. The CDR3 totals 16 residues. This chain uses TRBV18 with TRBJ2-3; TRBD2 matches 8 bases. Sequenced material: peripheral blood, taken on day 0 of AZD1222 vaccination. The sequence came from an adult in good health. CDR3 residues: CASSPTVRGVEDTQYF. The CDR3 DNA reads as TGTGCCAGCTCGCCAACCGTGCGGGGGGTGGAGGATACGCAGTATTTT.